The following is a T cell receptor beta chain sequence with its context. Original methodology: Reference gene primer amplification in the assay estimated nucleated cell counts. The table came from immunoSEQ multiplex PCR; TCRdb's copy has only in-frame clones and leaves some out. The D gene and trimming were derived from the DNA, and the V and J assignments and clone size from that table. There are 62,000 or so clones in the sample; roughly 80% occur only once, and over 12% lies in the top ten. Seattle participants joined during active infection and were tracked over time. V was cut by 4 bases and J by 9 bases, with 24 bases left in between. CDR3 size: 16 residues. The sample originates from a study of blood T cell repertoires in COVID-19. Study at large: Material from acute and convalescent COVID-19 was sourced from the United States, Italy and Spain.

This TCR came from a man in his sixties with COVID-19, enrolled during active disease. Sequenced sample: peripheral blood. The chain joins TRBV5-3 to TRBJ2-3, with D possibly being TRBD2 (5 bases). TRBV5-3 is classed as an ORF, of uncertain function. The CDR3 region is CARSPKMGPVLATQYF. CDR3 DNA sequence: TGTGCCAGAAGCCCCAAGATGGGCCCCGTTCTAGCAACGCAGTATTTT.